This TCR beta chain was captured by sequencing in a study of PD-L1 blockade in urothelial cancer. Study-level background: Patients had received 0 to 3 prior chemotherapy regimens. Points from the study as a whole: Improved survival was predicted by pretreatment blood TCR clonality below the median.

Germline CDR1 SGHNT, CDR2 YENEEA. V was shortened by 1 base and J by 8 bases, with 9 bases between the two germline ends. This CDR3 has 13 amino acids. Specified time point: pretreatment peripheral blood. Patients had urothelial carcinoma that was locally advanced or metastatic. Anywhere from 1 to 8 samples came from each patient, spanning pretreatment and on-treatment. As for this clone: What it recognizes is unknown.

Clones were read by immunoSEQ multiplex PCR, and TCRdb kept only the in-frame ones, dropping some. The sample yields under 40,000 clones, about four fifths seen once. The sequences come from PBMCs, collected around atezolizumab (anti-PD-L1) treatment. The gene calls are TRBV11-3 and TRBJ2-1; D possibly corresponds to TRBD2 (5 bases). The receptor's source is a man between 60 and 70 years old with urothelial cancer. As DNA, the CDR3 is TGTGCCAGCAGCTTAGGGGCTAGCCATGAGCAGTTCTTC. Translating it yields CASSLGASHEQFF.